These 5 T cell receptor beta chains originate from one sample sequenced in a study of T cells in Graves' hyperthyroidism and ophthalmopathy. The source material, RNA transcripts, was used to amplify TCR beta CDR3 regions. A set of HTBI primers served as the primers for a first-round RT-PCR of the TCR CDR3. TCRdb analysed the multiplex PCR reads with MiXCR anew, one entry per CDR3 protein. The sample carries around 250,000 distinct CDR3 sequences, approximately 16% recorded once. Sequences were obtained from blood. Receptor source: a woman aged 18-29 years with Graves' ophthalmopathy.

V usage is TRBV24-1 and J usage is TRBJ1-1; D not certain. This CDR3 is built from 12 residues. V lost 5 bases and J 3 bases, leaving 6 bases between the germline ends. Per the germline V gene, CDR1 is KGHDR and CDR2 is SFDVKD. The CDR3: CATSGRYTEAFF. As DNA, the CDR3 is TGTGCCACCAGTGGTCGATACACTGAAGCTTTCTTT.

This clonotype showed up many times. This sequence joins TRBV14 and TRBJ2-3; D unresolved. Germline CDR1 and CDR2: SGHDN and FVKESK. This CDR3 has 15 residues. The V end lost 0 bases, the J end lost 3 bases, and 10 bases lay between the germline ends. This CDR3 is CASSQEGSWTDTQYF. In nucleotides, the CDR3 is TGTGCCAGCAGCCAAGAAGGTTCCTGGACAGATACGCAGTATTTT.

The chain combines TRBV3-1 with TRBJ1-1; the D gene is possibly TRBD1 (6 bases). CDR3 length: 15 residues. Per the germline V gene, CDR1 is LGHDT and CDR2 is YNNKEL (reference sequence). Trimming pared 3 bases from V and 0 bases from J, leaving 11 bases between. This chain's CDR3 is CASSQMDSLNTEAFF. The CDR3 DNA reads TGTGCCAGCAGCCAGATGGACAGCTTGAACACTGAAGCTTTCTTT. Full variable domain (outside the CDR3, taken from reference TRBV3-1 and TRBJ1-1): DTAVSQTPKYLVTQMGNDKSIKCEQNLGHDTMYWYKQDSKKFLKIMFSYNNKELIINETVPNRFSPKSPDKAHLNLHINSLELGDSAVYFCASSQMDSLNTEAFFGQGTRLTVV.

V and J are TRBV7-9 and TRBJ2-2; 14 nucleotides match TRBD2. The V gene's germline CDR1 is SEHNR and CDR2 FQNEAQ (reference sequence). J lost 5 bases, V lost 5 bases, and 7 bases had no gene match. This CDR3 comprises 17 residues. The chain's CDR3 is CASSPRLAGGLTGELFF. As DNA, the CDR3 is TGTGCCAGCAGCCCTCGACTAGCGGGAGGGCTGACCGGGGAGCTGTTTTTT. Drawing the rest from reference TRBV7-9 and TRBJ2-2, the complete variable domain is DTGVSQNPRHKITKRGQNVTFRCDPISEHNRLYWYRQTLGQGPEFLTYFQNEAQLEKSRLLSDRFSAERPKGSFSTLEIQRTEQGDSAMYLCASSPRLAGGLTGELFFGEGSRLTVL.

At least ten counts were recorded for this clonotype. This rearrangement joins TRBV19 to TRBJ2-5; 7 nucleotides agree with TRBD1. V gave up 5 bases and J gave up 1 base; unmatched junction bases: 4. This CDR3 is 14 amino acids long. The germline V gene encodes CDR1 LNHDA and CDR2 SQIVND (reference sequence). CDR3 nucleotides: TGTGCCAGTAGTGGAAGGGACAGCCAAGAGACCCAGTACTTC. Translated: CASSGRDSQETQYF.